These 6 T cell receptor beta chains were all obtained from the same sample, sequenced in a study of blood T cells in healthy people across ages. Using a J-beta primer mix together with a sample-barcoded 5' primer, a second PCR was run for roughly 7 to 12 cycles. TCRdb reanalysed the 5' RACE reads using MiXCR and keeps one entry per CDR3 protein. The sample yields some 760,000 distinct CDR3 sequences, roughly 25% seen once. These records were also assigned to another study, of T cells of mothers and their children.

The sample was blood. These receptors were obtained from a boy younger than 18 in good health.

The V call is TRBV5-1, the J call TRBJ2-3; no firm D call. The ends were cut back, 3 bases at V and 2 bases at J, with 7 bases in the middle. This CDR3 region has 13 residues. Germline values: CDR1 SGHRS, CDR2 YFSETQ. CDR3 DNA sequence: TGCGCCAGCAGCTCCTCGGTCACAGATACGCAGTATTTT. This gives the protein CASSSSVTDTQYF.

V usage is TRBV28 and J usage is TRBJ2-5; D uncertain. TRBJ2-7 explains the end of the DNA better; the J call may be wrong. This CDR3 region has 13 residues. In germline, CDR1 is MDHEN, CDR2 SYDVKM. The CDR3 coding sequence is TGTGCCACCAGAGTTCCTGGAGTTTACGAGCAGTACTTC. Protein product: CATRVPGVYEQYF.

DNA for the CDR3: TGTGCCAGCAGTAACTTACGGGACACCCTTGGCAATGAGCAGTTCTTC. Encoded protein: CASSNLRDTLGNEQFF. The rearrangement links TRBV6-5 to TRBJ2-1, with D possibly TRBD1 on 6 matching bases. The CDR3 has 16 amino acids. CDR1 is MNHEY, CDR2 SVGAGI, per germline. V dropped 5 bases and J dropped 6 bases, with 20 bases sitting between them.

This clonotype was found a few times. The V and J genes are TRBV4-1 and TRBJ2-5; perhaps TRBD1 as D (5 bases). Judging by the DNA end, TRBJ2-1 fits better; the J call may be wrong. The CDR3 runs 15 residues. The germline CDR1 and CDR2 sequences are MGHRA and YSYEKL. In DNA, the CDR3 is TGCGCCAGCAGCCAAGATGCAGGGTGGCTAGATGAGCAGTTCTTC. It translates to CASSQDAGWLDEQFF.

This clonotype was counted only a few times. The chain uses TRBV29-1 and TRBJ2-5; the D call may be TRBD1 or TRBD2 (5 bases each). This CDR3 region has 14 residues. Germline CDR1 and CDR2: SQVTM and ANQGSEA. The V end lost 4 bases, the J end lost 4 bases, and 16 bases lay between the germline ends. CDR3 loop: CSVVRGPQGETQYF. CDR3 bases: TGCAGCGTTGTTCGGGGACCCCAGGGAGAGACCCAGTACTTC. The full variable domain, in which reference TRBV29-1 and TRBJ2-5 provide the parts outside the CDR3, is SAVISQKPSRDICQRGTSLTIQCQVDSQVTMMFWYRQQPGQSLTLIATANQGSEATYESGFVIDKFPISRPNLTFSTLTVSNMSPEDSSIYLCSVVRGPQGETQYFGPGTRLLVL.

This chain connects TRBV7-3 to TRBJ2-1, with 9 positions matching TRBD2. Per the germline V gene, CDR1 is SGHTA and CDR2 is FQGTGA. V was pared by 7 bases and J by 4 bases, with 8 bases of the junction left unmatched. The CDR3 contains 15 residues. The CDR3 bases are TGTGCCAGCACCGAGGGAACTAGCGGGTACAATGAGCAGTTCTTC. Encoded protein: CASTEGTSGYNEQFF.